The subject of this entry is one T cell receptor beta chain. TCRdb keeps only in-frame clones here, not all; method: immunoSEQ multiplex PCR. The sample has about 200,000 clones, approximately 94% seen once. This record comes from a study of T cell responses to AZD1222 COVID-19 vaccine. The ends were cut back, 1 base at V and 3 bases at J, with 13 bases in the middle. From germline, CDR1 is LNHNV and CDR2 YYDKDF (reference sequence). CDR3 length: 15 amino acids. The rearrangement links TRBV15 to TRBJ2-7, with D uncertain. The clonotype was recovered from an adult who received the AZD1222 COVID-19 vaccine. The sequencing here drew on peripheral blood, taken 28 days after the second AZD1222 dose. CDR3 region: CATSRGTPAGYEQYF. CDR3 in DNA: TGTGCCACCAGCAGAGGGACGCCAGCCGGCTACGAGCAGTACTTC.